The 3 T cell receptor beta chains in this list originate from one sample, sequenced in a study of cytomegalovirus exposure and HLA in healthy donors. It was with 60 Vbeta and 13 Jbeta primers that the PCR ran. Method: immunoSEQ multiplex PCR; TCRdb's copy keeps in-frame clones and lacks some. The data contain about 170,000 clones, roughly 80% of them seen just once; the ten biggest clones take up about 2.5%. The sample was PBMCs. Receptors originate from a male donor in good health and CMV-seronegative.

CDR3 loop: CASSLFQGGKNIQYF. The DNA for the CDR3 is TGTGCCAGCAGCTTGTTCCAGGGTGGCAAAAACATTCAGTACTTC. This rearrangement joins TRBV7-8 to TRBJ2-4; the D gene is possibly TRBD1 (5 bases). Germline V lookup: CDR1 SGHVS, CDR2 FQNEAQ. The CDR3 extends over 15 amino acids. Trimming removed 3 bases at V and 3 bases at J, with 12 bases between.

The V gene is TRBV7-8, the J gene TRBJ2-7; 11 bases match TRBD2. Trimming removed 5 bases from V and 2 bases from J; junction bases left unmatched: 14. Germline CDR1 reads SGHVS; CDR2 reads FQNEAQ. This CDR3 has 18 amino acids. The CDR3 loop is CASSLLTSGEYRPYEQYF. Here the CDR3 DNA reads TGTGCCAGCAGCCTCCTGACTAGCGGGGAATATCGACCCTACGAGCAGTACTTC.

The V and J genes are TRBV6-5 and TRBJ2-2; D gene ambiguous. CDR1 is MNHEY, CDR2 SVGAGI, per germline. The CDR3 runs 14 residues. With 6 bases removed from V and 3 bases from J, the gap between germline ends came to 11 bases. This chain's CDR3 is CASRADWDTGELFF. The CDR3 bases are TGTGCCAGCAGGGCCGACTGGGACACCGGGGAGCTGTTTTTT.